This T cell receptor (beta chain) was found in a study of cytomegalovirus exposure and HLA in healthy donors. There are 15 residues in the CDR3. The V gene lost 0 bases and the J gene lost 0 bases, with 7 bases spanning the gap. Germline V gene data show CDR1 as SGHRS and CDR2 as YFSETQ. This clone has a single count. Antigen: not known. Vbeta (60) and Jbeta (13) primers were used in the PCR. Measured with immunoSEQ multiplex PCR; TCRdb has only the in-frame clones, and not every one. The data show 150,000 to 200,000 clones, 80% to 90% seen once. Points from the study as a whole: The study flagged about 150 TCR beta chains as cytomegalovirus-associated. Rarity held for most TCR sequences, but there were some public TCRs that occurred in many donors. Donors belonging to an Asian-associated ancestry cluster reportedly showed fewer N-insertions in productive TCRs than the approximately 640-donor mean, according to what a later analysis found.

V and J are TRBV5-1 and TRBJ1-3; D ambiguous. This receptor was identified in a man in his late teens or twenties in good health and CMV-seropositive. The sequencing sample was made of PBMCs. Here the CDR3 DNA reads TGCGCCAGCAGCTTGGGAGAGTACTCTGGAAACACCATATATTTT. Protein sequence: CASSLGEYSGNTIYF.